The text below deals with one T cell receptor beta chain. The antigen remains unidentified. The sample is drawn from a study of cytomegalovirus exposure and HLA in healthy donors. Points from the study as a whole: A later analysis reportedly found that, within productive TCRs, an Asian-associated ancestry cluster had fewer N-insertions than the mean observed across the roughly 700 donors. It was reportedly the case that the classifier diagnosed cytomegalovirus status with high specificity and sensitivity.

V shed 6 bases, J shed 6 bases, and the junction held 9 bases outside the gene matches. Germline V gene lookup returns CDR1 LNHDA and CDR2 SQIVND (reference sequence). The CDR3 has 14 amino acids. The PCR was carried out with 60 Vbeta primers and 13 Jbeta primers. The method was immunoSEQ multiplex PCR; TCRdb's version includes in-frame clones alone and lacks a portion of them. The sample lists 160,000 or so clones, 70% to 80% occurring once. The chain links TRBV19 to TRBJ2-7, with 9 bases matching TRBD1. The TCR comes from a woman in her forties or fifties in good health and CMV-seronegative. Sequencing was performed on PBMCs. The CDR3 loop is CASSPDRGIVEQYF. CDR3 sequence (DNA): TGTGCCAGTAGCCCGGACAGGGGAATTGTCGAGCAGTACTTC.